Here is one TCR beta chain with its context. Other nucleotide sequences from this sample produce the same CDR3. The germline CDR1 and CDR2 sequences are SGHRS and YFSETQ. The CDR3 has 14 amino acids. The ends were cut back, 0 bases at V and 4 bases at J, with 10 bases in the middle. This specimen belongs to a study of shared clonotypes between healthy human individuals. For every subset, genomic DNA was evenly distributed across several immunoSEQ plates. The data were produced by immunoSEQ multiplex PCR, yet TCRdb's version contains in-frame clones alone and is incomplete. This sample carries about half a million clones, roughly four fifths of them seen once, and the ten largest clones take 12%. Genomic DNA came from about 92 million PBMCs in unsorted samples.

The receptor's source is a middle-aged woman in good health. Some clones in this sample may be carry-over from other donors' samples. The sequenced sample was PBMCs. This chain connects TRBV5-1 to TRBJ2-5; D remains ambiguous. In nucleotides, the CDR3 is TGCGCCAGCAGCTTGGGCTCGGGTGGAGAGACCCAGTACTTC. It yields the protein CASSLGSGGETQYF.